Shown below are 10 T cell receptor beta chains from a single sample sequenced in a study of molecular identifiers for immune sequencing clone quantification. One entry per CDR3 protein, called by TCRdb with MiXCR from the PCR reads. This table has fewer than 70,000 distinct CDR3 sequences, over 15% appearing once. Sequenced: naive CD8+ T cells from blood, with Jurkat cell RNA spiked in. Subset meaning: FACS-sorted CD8+CD4-CCR7+CD45RA+ naive T cells. The receptors were gathered from a human donor in good health. Some libraries in this study had Jurkat cell RNA spiked in.

This clonotype was seen repeatedly, ten times or more. V gene TRBV7-9 combines with J gene TRBJ2-4; 9 nucleotides match TRBD2. V trimming: 1 base; J trimming: 2 bases; junction bases outside the gene matches: 12. Germline CDR1 is SEHNR and CDR2 is FQNEAQ (reference sequence). This CDR3 has 19 residues. Written as DNA, the CDR3 is TGTGCCAGCAGCTTAGGGAATAGCGGGAGCTTACATCCCAAAAACATTCAGTACTTC. Translation: CASSLGNSGSLHPKNIQYF.

The chain carries TRBV13 and TRBJ1-6, with D uncertain. Per germline, CDR1 PRHDT and CDR2 FYEKMQ (reference sequence). This CDR3 spans 16 amino acids. Trimming stripped 4 bases from V and 9 bases from J, with 19 bases between. The CDR3 loop reads CASSSTFRGSGSPLHF. CDR3 nucleotide sequence: TGTGCCAGCAGCTCAACGTTCAGAGGGTCGGGTTCACCCCTCCACTTT.

A word on this clonotype: Without the conserved terminal phenylalanine or tryptophan, this CDR3 likely stems from a read error. The chain uses TRBV7-9 and TRBJ1-1; D remains ambiguous. This CDR3 has 12 residues. Germline V lookup: CDR1 SEHNR, CDR2 FQNEAQ (reference sequence). The CDR3 reads CASSNHYTKAFV. CDR3 bases: TGTGCCAGCAGCAACCATTACACTAAAGCTTTCGTT.

As regards this clonotype: This could be a read error, since a much larger clone is one nucleotide away. It is likely a read error, because the conserved phenylalanine at the end of the CDR3 is missing. The gene calls are TRBV7-9 and TRBJ1-3; D not certain. The CDR3 totals 11 residues. The germline V gene encodes CDR1 SEHNR and CDR2 FQNEAQ (reference sequence). The germline V and J ends were trimmed by 2 bases and 8 bases, with 4 bases remaining between them. The CDR3, as DNA: TGTGCCAGCAGCTTAATTGACACCATATATCTT. It encodes CASSLIDTIYL.

The chain uses TRBV24-1 and TRBJ2-5; 9 bases align to TRBD1. Germline V lookup: CDR1 KGHDR, CDR2 SFDVKD. V shed 3 bases, J shed 5 bases, and the junction held 6 bases outside the gene matches. This CDR3 region has 15 residues. The CDR3 is CATSDHRGRGETQYF. As DNA, the CDR3 is TGTGCCACCAGTGATCACAGGGGGCGCGGGGAGACCCAGTACTTC.

This clonotype was seen ten or more times. J is TRBJ2-7 and V is TRBV5-1; a weak D match, TRBD1 (6 bases). This CDR3 region has 14 residues. Trimming stripped 0 bases from V and 3 bases from J, with 10 bases between. Germline values: CDR1 SGHRS, CDR2 YFSETQ. The CDR3 nucleotides read TGCGCCAGCAGCTTGGGGCAGGGGCTCTACGAGCAGTACTTC. This translates into CASSLGQGLYEQYF.

This clonotype has a count of ten or more. The rearrangement uses TRBV14 and TRBJ2-5; no reliable D call. This CDR3 has 15 residues. Germline CDR1 is SGHDN and CDR2 is FVKESK. V lost 0 bases and J 2 bases, leaving 10 bases between the germline ends. The CDR3 protein is CASSQELLSQETQYF. The DNA for the CDR3 is TGTGCCAGCAGCCAAGAACTACTCTCACAAGAGACCCAGTACTTC.

The table lists this clonotype with a count of one. A much larger clone lies one base from this, so it may be a read error. The chain recombines TRBV7-9 with TRBJ1-5; a weak D match, TRBD1 (5 bases). CDR1 is SEHNR and CDR2 is FQNEAQ in the germline V gene (reference sequence). Trimming took 5 bases from V and 2 from J, leaving 16 bases between them. This CDR3 comprises 16 residues. This CDR3 reads CASSPLGLGRNQPQHF. The CDR3 DNA sequence: TGTGCCAGCAGCCCACTGGGGCTGGGTCGCAATCAGCCCCAGCATTTT.

Ten or more counts support this clonotype. The J gene is TRBJ2-2, the V gene TRBV3-1; TRBD2 is a possible D gene (5 bases). CDR3 length: 17 amino acids. CDR1 and CDR2 from the germline V gene are LGHDT and YNNKEL (reference sequence). Trimming removed 1 base from V and 3 bases from J, with 15 bases in between. Written as DNA, the CDR3 is TGTGCCAGCAGCCAAGTGGTTCGAGGGTTGGACACCGGGGAGCTGTTTTTT. It specifies CASSQVVRGLDTGELFF. The full variable domain, completed using reference TRBV3-1 and TRBJ2-2, is DTAVSQTPKYLVTQMGNDKSIKCEQNLGHDTMYWYKQDSKKFLKIMFSYNNKELIINETVPNRFSPKSPDKAHLNLHINSLELGDSAVYFCASSQVVRGLDTGELFFGEGSRLTVL.

This clonotype was seen at least ten times. V is TRBV5-6 and J is TRBJ2-7; D gene ambiguous. Germline CDR1 is SGHDT and CDR2 is YYEEEE. The CDR3 length is 16 residues. Between the trimmed V and J ends, which lost 4 bases and 0 bases, there was a span of 17 bases. CDR3 coding DNA: TGTGCCAGCAGCCGTACGGCGGACCAACTCTCCTACGAGCAGTACTTC. Its protein product is CASSRTADQLSYEQYF.